Each of the 15 T cell receptor beta chains below was sequenced from the same sample in a study of blood T cell repertoires in COVID-19. Data came from immunoSEQ multiplex PCR; TCRdb stores just in-frame clones and leaves some out. The data contain more than 75,000 clones, approximately 90% of them singletons. Sequencing input: peripheral blood. The receptors shown here come from a man in his fifties or sixties with acute or convalescent COVID-19.

V usage is TRBV19 and J usage is TRBJ2-1; TRBD2 is a possible D gene (5 bases). V was cut by 5 bases and J by 0 bases, with 17 bases left in between. Germline assignment: CDR1 LNHDA and CDR2 SQIVND (reference sequence). The CDR3 contains 17 residues. The CDR3 reads CASSGDEGPSSYNEQFF. In DNA, the CDR3 is TGTGCCAGTAGTGGCGACGAGGGCCCGAGCTCCTACAATGAGCAGTTCTTC.

The J gene is TRBJ2-5, the V gene TRBV11-2, with 7 bases identical to TRBD1. This CDR3 has 13 residues. Looked up from germline, CDR1 is SGHAT and CDR2 is FQNNGV. V gave up 5 bases and J gave up 5 bases; unmatched junction bases: 5. The CDR3 nucleotides are TGTGCCAGCAGCCCAGGGGGAGTGGAGACCCAGTACTTC. It yields the protein CASSPGGVETQYF.

The V gene is TRBV5-6, the J gene TRBJ2-5; 10 nucleotides line up with TRBD2. The V and J ends lost 2 bases and 5 bases, in that order; junction bases with no gene match: 12. The CDR3 covers 17 residues. Germline-derived CDR1 and CDR2 are SGHDT and YYEEEE. CDR3 nucleotide sequence: TGTGCCAGCAGCTTCCTCACTAGCGGGACTCTTGGGGAGACCCAGTACTTC. It is translated as CASSFLTSGTLGETQYF.

The chain recombines TRBV9 with TRBJ1-4, with D maybe TRBD1 (5 bases). Germline V gene data show CDR1 as SGDLS and CDR2 as YYNGEE. The CDR3 totals 14 residues. Deletions cut 2 bases from V and 6 bases from J, with 11 bases between. CDR3 region: CASSVGEGYEKLFF. CDR3 nucleotide sequence: TGTGCCAGCAGCGTTGGGGAGGGGTATGAAAAACTGTTTTTT. Filled out from reference TRBV9 and TRBJ1-4, the complete variable domain reads DSGVTQTPKHLITATGQRVTLRCSPRSGDLSVYWYQQSLDQGLQFLIQYYNGEERAKGNILERFSAQQFPDLHSELNLSSLELGDSALYFCASSVGEGYEKLFFGSGTQLSVL.

V is TRBV7-9 and J is TRBJ2-7; 7 bases are shared with TRBD2. CDR1 and CDR2 from the germline V gene are SEHNR and FQNEAQ (reference sequence). Losses at the gene ends were 3 bases for V and 2 bases for J; bases not matched to a gene: 7. CDR3 size: 15 residues. The CDR3, as DNA: TGTGCCAGCAGCTTCGGGAGGTCCTCCCCCTACGAGCAGTACTTC. Translated, it gives CASSFGRSSPYEQYF.

The chain uses TRBV7-9 and TRBJ1-4; D perhaps matches TRBD1 (6 bases). The CDR3 runs 16 residues. Trimming took 0 bases from V and 3 from J, leaving 11 bases between them. Germline loops: CDR1 SEHNR, CDR2 FQNEAQ (reference sequence). The CDR3 protein is CASSLAGQSANEKLFF. The DNA of the CDR3 is TGTGCCAGCAGCTTAGCTGGACAGAGCGCTAATGAAAAACTGTTTTTT.

The chain joins TRBV29-1 to TRBJ1-3, with no clear D. This CDR3 spans 15 amino acids. CDR1 SQVTM and CDR2 ANQGSEA come from the germline V gene. The ends were cut back, 5 bases at V and 0 bases at J, with 14 bases in the middle. The CDR3 sequence is CSVRFGVSSGNTIYF. In DNA form, the CDR3 reads TGCAGCGTTCGGTTCGGTGTTAGCTCTGGAAACACCATATATTTT.

The V gene is TRBV3-1 (or the pseudogene TRBV3-2), the J gene TRBJ1-2, with TRBD1 matching 9 bases. The ends lost 4 bases at V and 3 bases at J; junction bases unmatched: 3. CDR3 length: 14 amino acids. CDR1 and CDR2 (germline): LGHDT, YNNKEL (reference sequence). CDR3: CASSPRTGDYGYTF. The CDR3, as DNA: TGTGCCAGCAGCCCCCGGACAGGGGACTATGGCTACACCTTC.

V and J are TRBV9 and TRBJ1-1; 8 bases fit TRBD1. CDR3 size: 16 residues. The trim removed 3 bases at V and 4 bases at J, leaving 11 bases unmatched. The V gene's germline CDR1 is SGDLS and CDR2 YYNGEE. Written as DNA, the CDR3 is TGTGCCAGCAGCGCCCCCAACAACAGGGGGGTCACTGAAGCTTTCTTT. Its translation is CASSAPNNRGVTEAFF.

The J gene is TRBJ2-1, the V gene TRBV5-6, with D unclear. CDR1 SGHDT and CDR2 YYEEEE come from the germline V gene. The germline V and J ends were trimmed by 4 bases and 6 bases, with 11 bases remaining between them. This CDR3 spans 13 amino acids. CDR3 region: CASSPSSFNEQFF. The CDR3, as DNA: TGTGCCAGCAGCCCCTCCTCTTTCAATGAGCAGTTCTTC.

The chain's CDR3 is CASSPRQGGSSGANVLTF. Written as DNA, the CDR3 is TGTGCCAGCAGCCCCCGACAGGGGGGGAGCTCTGGGGCCAACGTCCTGACTTTC. The genes are TRBV9 and TRBJ2-6; TRBD1 agrees at 9 bases. Per the germline V gene, CDR1 is SGDLS and CDR2 is YYNGEE. The CDR3 covers 18 residues. V dropped 4 bases and J dropped 0; count of bases not matched to a gene: 8.

V and J are TRBV19 and TRBJ1-1, with a tentative D call TRBD1 (6 bases). V lost 5 bases, J lost 4 bases, and 17 bases lay in between. The CDR3 length is 15 residues. The V gene's germline CDR1 is LNHDA and CDR2 SQIVND (reference sequence). CDR3 in DNA: TGTGCCAGTAGTGCAGGTATACAGGGCGGCACTGAAGCTTTCTTT. It codes for CASSAGIQGGTEAFF.

This chain uses TRBV3-1 (or the pseudogene TRBV3-2) with TRBJ1-3; D remains ambiguous. V lost 0 bases and J 3 bases, leaving 6 bases between the germline ends. This CDR3 is built from 14 residues. Germline V CDR1 and CDR2: LGHDT, YNNKEL (reference sequence). This CDR3 reads CASSQEIDGNTIYF. CDR3 bases: TGTGCCAGCAGCCAAGAGATAGATGGAAACACCATATATTTT.

The V and J genes are TRBV6-1 and TRBJ2-7; 9 nucleotides agree with TRBD2. Looked up from germline, CDR1 is MNHNS and CDR2 is SASEGT. Trimming cost V 0 bases and J 3 bases; bases outside gene matches: 6. CDR3 length equals 16 residues. CDR3 nucleotides: TGTGCCAGCAGTGAAGCCGTGACTAGCGGCCTCTACGAGCAGTACTTC. This translates into CASSEAVTSGLYEQYF.

The chain is built from TRBV7-2 and TRBJ1-1; D call uncertain. Trimming removed 7 bases at V and 8 bases at J, with 20 bases between. The CDR3 is made up of 14 amino acids. Germline V gene data show CDR1 as SGHTA and CDR2 as FQGNSA. CDR3 sequence (DNA): TGTGCCAGCATCAACCAACGAGGATCCATGGAAGCTTTCTTT. The encoded protein is CASINQRGSMEAFF.